The 32 T cell receptor beta chains below were found in one sample sequenced in a study of cytomegalovirus exposure and HLA in healthy donors. Both 60 Vbeta primers and 13 Jbeta primers went into the PCR. Using immunoSEQ multiplex PCR, the repertoire was profiled, and TCRdb retains in-frame clones only, with some absent. The sample has some 67,000 clones. What was sequenced was PBMCs. The origin of the receptors is a woman aged 30 to 39 in good health and CMV-seronegative.

The genes are TRBV2 and TRBJ2-5; D unclear. Germline CDR1 reads SNHLY; CDR2 reads FYNNEI. V gave up 6 bases and J gave up 7 bases, with 12 bases separating them. The CDR3 consists of 12 residues. The CDR3 is CASRATGGTQYF. CDR3 nucleotides: TGTGCCAGCAGGGCTACGGGTGGGACCCAGTACTTC.

CDR3 sequence: CASIQGWGGSPLHF. DNA for the CDR3: TGTGCCAGCATCCAGGGTTGGGGGGGTTCACCCCTCCACTTT. The V gene is TRBV6-1, the J gene TRBJ1-6, with D possibly TRBD1 on 5 matching bases. Trimming took off 7 bases at V and 9 bases at J, with 16 bases between the two ends. The CDR3 runs to 14 residues. From germline, CDR1 is MNHNS and CDR2 SASEGT.

The chain carries TRBV7-6 and TRBJ1-1, with D perhaps TRBD1 (6 bases). Germline V gene data show CDR1 as SGHVS and CDR2 as FNYEAQ. This CDR3 is 16 amino acids long. Deletions cut 0 bases from V and 1 base from J, with 12 bases between. The CDR3 sequence is CASSLAGGGGNTEAFF. The CDR3 nucleotides are TGTGCCAGCAGCTTAGCGGGAGGGGGAGGGAACACTGAAGCTTTCTTT.

This chain uses TRBV29-1 with TRBJ1-2; 7 bases match TRBD1. The CDR3 extends over 14 amino acids. The germline CDR1 and CDR2 sequences are SQVTM and ANQGSEA. Unmatched junction bases numbered 9, after V lost 4 bases and J lost 4 bases. CDR3 region: CSVAGTEHSYGYTF. The DNA of the CDR3 is TGCAGCGTTGCAGGGACAGAGCATTCCTATGGCTACACCTTC.

CDR3 nucleotide sequence: TGTGCCAGCAGTTTCTGGACAGGGCACACAGATACGCAGTATTTT. As protein: CASSFWTGHTDTQYF. The rearrangement joins TRBV27 to TRBJ2-3; 8 positions agree with TRBD1. The CDR3 spans 15 residues. Germline V gene lookup returns CDR1 MNHEY and CDR2 SMNVEV (reference sequence). Trimming cost V 3 bases and J 2 bases; bases outside gene matches: 4.

The CDR3 DNA sequence: TGTGCCAGCAGTGAAGGAAGCCTAGCCAAAAACATTCAGTACTTC. This encodes CASSEGSLAKNIQYF. The genes are TRBV6-1 and TRBJ2-4; D is uncertain. Germline V gives CDR1 MNHNS, CDR2 SASEGT. V shed 1 base and J shed 0 bases, with 7 bases lying between them. The CDR3 consists of 15 residues.

The J gene is TRBJ1-6, the V gene TRBV7-3; D might be TRBD1 (6 bases). Germline V gene data show CDR1 as SGHTA and CDR2 as FQGTGA. The CDR3 covers 17 residues. The ends were cut back, 0 bases at V and 7 bases at J, with 16 bases in the middle. The CDR3 coding sequence is TGTGCCAGCAGCTTAACGTCCCCTATCACAGGGAATTCACCCCTCCACTTT. Its translation is CASSLTSPITGNSPLHF.

J is TRBJ2-2 and V is TRBV10-3; tentatively, D is TRBD1 (6 bases). The CDR3 sequence is 15 residues long. V was pared by 5 bases and J by 1 base, with 11 bases between. Per germline, CDR1 ENHRY and CDR2 SYGVKD. The CDR3 DNA sequence: TGTGCCATCAGTTCGGGACAAAAGAACACCGGGGAGCTGTTTTTT. It translates to CAISSGQKNTGELFF.

The chain recombines TRBV30 with TRBJ2-1, with D perhaps matching TRBD1 (5 bases). Trimming shortened V by 5 bases and J by 4 bases, and 6 bases separated the two germline ends. The CDR3 has 11 amino acids. Germline values: CDR1 GTSNPN, CDR2 SVGIG (reference sequence). CDR3 region: CAWDRYNEQFF. CDR3 coding DNA: TGTGCCTGGGACAGATACAATGAGCAGTTCTTC.

The chain employs TRBV18 and TRBJ1-2, with TRBD1 matching over 9 bases. With V trimmed by 5 bases and J by 10 bases, 5 bases remained unmatched. This CDR3 has 12 residues. CDR1 and CDR2 (germline): KGHSH, LQKENI. The CDR3 is CASSSGQGNYTF. The CDR3 DNA follows: TGTGCCAGCTCATCGGGACAGGGAAACTACACCTTC.

This chain joins TRBV7-9 and TRBJ1-5; perhaps TRBD1 as D (6 bases). Trimming stripped 4 bases from V and 3 bases from J, with 13 bases between. In germline, CDR1 is SEHNR, CDR2 FQNEAQ (reference sequence). CDR3 length: 15 amino acids. CDR3 loop: CASSSKGDDNQPQHF. CDR3 DNA: TGTGCCAGCAGCTCCAAGGGGGATGACAATCAGCCCCAGCATTTT.

V is TRBV25-1 and J is TRBJ1-4; perhaps TRBD1 as D (6 bases). Between the trimmed V and J ends, which lost 6 bases and 8 bases, there was a span of 19 bases. Germline values: CDR1 MGHDK, CDR2 SYGVNS. The CDR3 sequence is 15 residues long. CDR3 sequence reads: CASSLNGGLREKLFF. In nucleotides, the CDR3 is TGTGCCAGCAGCTTAAACGGGGGGCTAAGGGAAAAACTGTTTTTT.

DNA for the CDR3: TGTGCCAGCAGCTTAGAGAGGCAGCCTATTAGCTCTGGAAACACCATATATTTT. Amino acids: CASSLERQPISSGNTIYF. The chain is built from TRBV7-2 and TRBJ1-3, with unresolved D. Deletions cut 1 base from V and 0 bases from J, with 16 bases between. Germline assignment: CDR1 SGHTA and CDR2 FQGNSA. This CDR3 spans 18 amino acids. The variable domain in full, with the rest retrieved from reference TRBV7-2 and TRBJ1-3, is GAGVSQSPSNKVTEKGKDVELRCDPISGHTALYWYRQSLGQGLEFLIYFQGNSAPDKSGLPSDRFSAERTGGSVSTLTIQRTQQEDSAVYLCASSLERQPISSGNTIYFGEGSWLTVV.

The chain uses TRBV9 and TRBJ1-2, with TRBD1 matching over 7 bases. Germline V gives CDR1 SGDLS, CDR2 YYNGEE. V was clipped by 4 bases and J by 8 bases; unmatched bases: 8. CDR3 length: 13 residues. The CDR3, as DNA: TGTGCCAGCAGCACCCGGACAGGAGAGGGCTACACCTTC. It encodes CASSTRTGEGYTF.

The chain couples TRBV2 to TRBJ2-7; TRBD2 is a possible D gene (6 bases). Germline V gene sequence: CDR1 SNHLY, CDR2 FYNNEI. This CDR3 comprises 13 residues. V was shortened by 6 bases and J by 6 bases, with 15 bases between the two germline ends. The CDR3 nucleotides are TGTGCCAGCAGGGGGGGAGAGGGCGGCGAGCAGTACTTC. Its protein product is CASRGGEGGEQYF.

V and J are TRBV6-5 and TRBJ2-7, with D possibly being TRBD1 (5 bases). V lost 4 bases to trimming and J lost 6 bases, with 13 bases between them. Germline V lookup: CDR1 MNHEY, CDR2 SVGAGI. The CDR3 is 13 amino acids. CDR3 nucleotide sequence: TGTGCCAGCAGTTCCACCACAGGTGGCGAGCAGTACTTC. This codes for CASSSTTGGEQYF.

The chain joins TRBV7-2 to TRBJ1-2, with D perhaps TRBD1 (5 bases). Trimming cost V 10 bases and J 6 bases, with 9 bases left between them. Germline assignment: CDR1 SGHTA and CDR2 FQGNSA. This CDR3 contains 10 residues. The CDR3 DNA sequence: TGTGCCACCCCACAGGATGGCTACACCTTC. As protein: CATPQDGYTF.

The rearrangement uses TRBV13 and TRBJ2-5; 14 bases line up with TRBD2. Germline V CDR1 and CDR2: PRHDT, FYEKMQ (reference sequence). The trim removed 5 bases at V and 5 bases at J, leaving 7 bases unmatched. CDR3 length equals 16 residues. The CDR3 nucleotides read TGTGCCAGCAGCCATCGGACTAGCGGGGGGCCGGAGACCCAGTACTTC. It yields the protein CASSHRTSGGPETQYF.

The chain is built from TRBV7-9 and TRBJ1-4, with D possibly TRBD1 on 5 matching bases. The V end was cut by 7 bases, the J end by 4 bases, with 13 bases between. The CDR3 loop spans 14 amino acids. The germline gives CDR1 SEHNR, CDR2 FQNEAQ (reference sequence). In nucleotides, the CDR3 is TGTGCCAGCACCTTGGGCGGGGGTAATGAAAAACTGTTTTTT. This codes for CASTLGGGNEKLFF.

The J gene is TRBJ2-7, the V gene TRBV6-1; 9 positions match TRBD1. Germline V gives CDR1 MNHNS, CDR2 SASEGT. The CDR3 is 16 amino acids. J was trimmed by 2 bases and V by 1 base; bases with no gene match: 6. DNA of the CDR3: TGTGCCAGCAGTGAAGACGGGACAGGGTGGACCTACGAGCAGTACTTC. Its translation: CASSEDGTGWTYEQYF.

The chain links TRBV9 to TRBJ1-1, with TRBD1 as a possible D gene (6 bases). Trimming shortened V by 3 bases and J by 11 bases, and 20 bases separated the two germline ends. This CDR3 has 14 residues. Per germline, CDR1 SGDLS and CDR2 YYNGEE. The CDR3 here is CASSAGGRGSLAFF. The CDR3 DNA reads TGTGCCAGCAGCGCCGGAGGGAGGGGGAGTTTGGCTTTCTTT.

The chain has TRBV5-8 and TRBJ2-5; D is undetermined. The V end was cut by 2 bases, the J end by 4 bases, with 15 bases between. Germline-derived CDR1 and CDR2 are SGHTS and YDEGEE. There are 15 residues in the CDR3. The CDR3 protein is CASSFPEALRETQYF. As DNA, the CDR3 is TGTGCCAGCAGCTTTCCTGAAGCCCTCCGAGAGACCCAGTACTTC.

The chain couples TRBV29-1 to TRBJ2-5; TRBD2 is a possible D gene (5 bases). The CDR3 is made up of 14 amino acids. Germline V gives CDR1 SQVTM, CDR2 ANQGSEA. Between the trimmed V and J ends, which lost 4 bases and 2 bases, there was a span of 14 bases. CDR3 sequence (DNA): TGCAGCGTTGTTTCGTGGCGGAGGCAAGAGACCCAGTACTTC. Its translation is CSVVSWRRQETQYF. Combining the CDR3 with reference TRBV29-1 and TRBJ2-5 gives the whole variable domain SAVISQKPSRDICQRGTSLTIQCQVDSQVTMMFWYRQQPGQSLTLIATANQGSEATYESGFVIDKFPISRPNLTFSTLTVSNMSPEDSSIYLCSVVSWRRQETQYFGPGTRLLVL.

This chain links TRBV30 with TRBJ1-3; TRBD1 is a possible D gene (6 bases). V lost 2 bases, J lost 0 bases, and 14 bases lay in between. The CDR3 loop spans 16 amino acids. Germline CDR1 reads GTSNPN; CDR2 reads SVGIG (reference sequence). CDR3 DNA sequence: TGTGCCTGGAGTCCATGGACAGCCGCCTCTGGAAACACCATATATTTT. It encodes CAWSPWTAASGNTIYF.

The V and J genes are TRBV30 and TRBJ2-5; TRBD1 matches at 9 bases. The CDR3 covers 15 residues. Germline V gene sequence: CDR1 GTSNPN, CDR2 SVGIG (reference sequence). J gave up 1 base and V 1 base, and 4 bases lay outside the gene matches. This CDR3 is CAWSGGGQGQETQYF. CDR3 DNA sequence: TGTGCCTGGAGTGGCGGGGGACAGGGCCAAGAGACCCAGTACTTC.

V is TRBV7-9 and J is TRBJ2-7; no definite D call. V was shortened by 1 base and J by 3 bases, with 10 bases between the two germline ends. Germline loops: CDR1 SEHNR, CDR2 FQNEAQ (reference sequence). This CDR3 is 14 amino acids long. CDR3 loop: CASSLGRLHYEQYF. The DNA for the CDR3 is TGTGCCAGCAGCTTAGGAAGACTCCACTACGAGCAGTACTTC.

The chain links TRBV13 to TRBJ1-1; D is perhaps TRBD1 (5 bases). CDR1 is PRHDT, CDR2 FYEKMQ, per germline (reference sequence). V was trimmed by 1 base and J by 4 bases, leaving 7 bases between them. The CDR3 is 13 residues long. The CDR3 protein is CASSLVGATEAFF. DNA of the CDR3: TGTGCCAGCAGCTTAGTAGGGGCCACTGAAGCTTTCTTT.

The V and J genes are TRBV6-5 and TRBJ2-1, with 7 bases fitting TRBD2. Germline CDR1 and CDR2: MNHEY and SVGAGI. This CDR3 region has 15 residues. Trimming removed 6 bases from V and 2 bases from J; junction bases left unmatched: 7. CDR3 nucleotides: TGTGCCAGCAGAATCCTCGGACTAGCCTACAATGAGCAGTTCTTC. This translates into CASRILGLAYNEQFF.

The chain links TRBV19 to TRBJ1-5, with 8 bases that match TRBD1. This CDR3 contains 16 residues. Trimming took 3 bases from V and 1 from J; bases not matched to a gene: 5. Germline assignment: CDR1 LNHDA and CDR2 SQIVND (reference sequence). In nucleotides, the CDR3 is TGTGCCAGTAGTATCCGGGGGACAGGAAGCAATCAGCCCCAGCATTTT. Translated: CASSIRGTGSNQPQHF.

V is TRBV4-1 and J is TRBJ2-3; tentative D call: TRBD2 (5 bases). Germline CDR1 and CDR2: MGHRA and YSYEKL. This CDR3 is built from 16 residues. Trimming cost V 4 bases and J 0 bases, with 14 bases left between them. The CDR3 nucleotides are TGCGCCAGCAGCCCGGGGTGGGCAGCAAGCACAGATACGCAGTATTTT. This gives the protein CASSPGWAASTDTQYF.

This chain links TRBV6-5 with TRBJ1-2; the D gene is possibly TRBD1 (6 bases). The CDR3 loop spans 13 amino acids. Germline V gives CDR1 MNHEY, CDR2 SVGAGI. V lost 8 bases to trimming and J lost 4 bases, with 14 bases between them. The chain's CDR3 is CASGLRGGYGYTF. The CDR3 bases are TGTGCCAGCGGCCTCAGGGGTGGCTATGGCTACACCTTC.

This chain joins TRBV28 and TRBJ1-2, with 12 positions matching TRBD1. V gave up 5 bases and J gave up 4 bases; unmatched junction bases: 5. The V gene's germline CDR1 is MDHEN and CDR2 SYDVKM. The CDR3 loop spans 15 amino acids. The CDR3 nucleotides read TGTGCCAGCAGTCGGGACAGGGGGCGCGGCTATGGCTACACCTTC. Translation gives CASSRDRGRGYGYTF.